This TCR beta chain came from a study of CD8 T cells in ankylosing spondylitis. Points from the study as a whole: Disease-linked clones reportedly concentrated significantly in matched ankylosing spondylitis synovial fluid. Previously reported in reactive arthritis synovial fluid and blood were some of the motif variants.

This clonotype was observed a handful of times. Its antigen is unknown. Germline V gene sequence: CDR1 LNHNV, CDR2 YYDKDF (reference sequence). Trimming left V 2 bases short and J 4 bases short, with 18 bases between. The CDR3 is made up of 17 amino acids. Preparation of TCR beta libraries was done by quantitative 5'-RACE with molecular barcodes. A single record per CDR3 protein comes from TCRdb applying MiXCR to the 5' RACE reads. The profile covers 250,000 to 350,000 distinct CDR3 sequences, with more than 20% appearing a single time and roughly 3.6% taken by the ten largest. This receptor was obtained from a female donor with ankylosing spondylitis or in good health (not recorded which). The chain employs TRBV15 and TRBJ2-1; possible D gene TRBD2, 5 bases. Specimen: blood, either unsorted or a sorted T cell fraction (not recorded which). As DNA, the CDR3 is TGTGCCACCAGCAGACTATCCACTATAGCGTCGTACAATGAGCAGTTCTTC. Translation: CATSRLSTIASYNEQFF.